Sequencing of this T cell receptor beta chain was carried out in a study of Ad26.COV2.S vaccination and SARS-CoV-2 variants. Turning to this clone: Its matching antigen is unknown.

Study results and limitations: From the TCR breadth and depth analyses, total T cell responses may have been underestimated. Compared with placebo recipients, vaccine recipients had higher spike-specific TCR breadth.

Stated treatment: around 19 received Ad26.COV2.S at low or high dose, single or two shots; several received placebo; per-sample allocation not given. Sampling was done on day 63 after the first vaccine or placebo injection. An adult aged 18-55 years in Boston served as the donor. An Ad26 vector that expressed Wuhan-strain SARS-CoV-2 spike constituted the vaccine. Measured with immunoSEQ multiplex PCR; TCRdb has only the in-frame clones, and not every one. The sample carries some 320,000 clones, 85% to 90% recorded once. Source: peripheral blood, taken in a trial of Ad26.COV2.S vaccine versus placebo. This TCR was recovered from a person between 18 and 65 years old who received the Ad26.COV2.S COVID-19 vaccine or a placebo.

This CDR3 is CASSSQLIDYRSGNTIYF. CDR3 sequence (DNA): TGTGCCAGCAGCTCCCAACTTATAGACTATCGCTCTGGAAACACCATATATTTT. This chain joins TRBV7-6 and TRBJ1-3; D uncertain. The V gene's germline CDR1 is SGHVS and CDR2 FNYEAQ. The CDR3 has 18 residues. Deletions cut 4 bases from V and 0 bases from J, with 19 bases between.